This T cell receptor (beta chain) was identified in a study of blood T cell repertoires in COVID-19 (dated by TCRdb to the early 2020s). Turning to the overall study: Collaborator samples came from the United States, Italy and Spain and covered acute and convalescent phases of COVID-19. The repertoires were released in a freely available public database intended as a resource for research on the immune response to SARS-CoV-2. Subjects who had been exposed to COVID-19, were actively infected with it, or had recovered from it provided the deeply sampled blood TCRbeta repertoires that made up the dataset. The material from the prospective study consisted of cDNA or gDNA derived from T cells, B-cell-depleted T cells, or PBMCs. The sample metadata nearly always contained a de-identified subject ID, COVID-19 status, age in years and sex. Where HLA class I and class II types were available, the types were taken from metadata supplied by the sample provider, not from assay-based typing. Samples came from the ongoing ImmuneRACE study (first 160 participants) plus 1,254 subjects from 6 global collaborators. On the study overall, not on this receptor specifically: Clinical and demographic metadata were provided uncurated, with the amount varying by source and participant.

TCRbeta CDR3 regions were amplified from genomic DNA using the immunoSEQ Assay, a bias-controlled multiplex PCR. Under the source paper's analysis protocol: The number of nucleated cells in each sample was estimated by amplification of reference gene primers within the assay. Sequence reads were collapsed and filtered to measure the absolute abundance of every unique TCRbeta CDR3 rearrangement. Productive Simpson clonality was computed per sample as the square root of Simpson's diversity index over productive rearrangements. TCRdb took this table from immuneACCESS and kept in-frame rearrangements with V and J called. Such tables lack part of the clones; where checked against another copy, unresolved V genes explain under half of the gap, and the rest is unexplained. The V and J calls and clone size are taken from that table; D and trimming were inferred from the DNA. The sample table shows approximately 79,000 clones, and approximately 90% are seen once. The biggest ten clones account for around 0.58% of the sample.

The germline V gene sets CDR1 to KGHDR and CDR2 to SFDVKD. V is reduced by 1 base and J by 7 bases, leaving a spacing of 18 bases between them. There are 16 amino acids in the CDR3, from cysteine to phenylalanine inclusive. Only the CDR3 region is kept as DNA, spanning 48 bases read in frame from base 1. Turning to this clone: The target of this receptor is not known. Base quality data are lacking; no much larger clone is found one base away.

The collaborating institutions used their own protocols to collect whole blood in K2EDTA tubes. Collaborator samples were shipped for TCRbeta analysis as frozen whole blood, isolated PBMCs, or DNA extracted from either sample type. The receptor's source is a man in his fifties or sixties with acute or convalescent COVID-19. The sequenced material came from peripheral blood. The chain joins TRBV24-1 to TRBJ2-5; the D gene is perhaps TRBD1, on 6 matching bases. The DNA sequence follows: TGTGCCACCAGTGATTTCCGGGACACCGACCCGGGGACCCAGTACTTC. Its protein product is CATSDFRDTDPGTQYF.